This T cell receptor beta chain was recorded in a study of cytomegalovirus exposure and HLA in healthy donors. V lost 4 bases and J lost 1, with 14 bases in between. Germline CDR1 reads SGHAT; CDR2 reads FQNNGV. CDR3 length: 16 amino acids. Use of 60 Vbeta and 13 Jbeta primers characterized the PCR. Sequencing was performed with immunoSEQ multiplex PCR; in TCRdb, only in-frame clones are kept and a portion is missing. The top ten clones hold 1.5% to 2% of a sample with 150,000 to 200,000 clones, around 84% of them seen once. This clonotype was obtained from a woman aged 18-29 years in good health and CMV-seronegative. The sequenced sample was PBMCs. V is TRBV11-2 and J is TRBJ2-1, with unresolved D. CDR3 nucleotide sequence: TGTGCCAGCAGCTCATACCCTGGCGGTTCCTACAATGAGCAGTTCTTC. Residues: CASSSYPGGSYNEQFF.